The 30 T cell receptor beta chains presented below share a single source sample, sequenced in a study of T cell repertoires in cytomegalovirus infection (dated by TCRdb to about 2019). The label giving this sample's treatment or condition can be read as: in vitro stimulation with specific CMV peptide epitopes to enrich CMV-specific T cells. These receptors lack a known antigen. Sequencing took place on an Illumina HiSeq 1500. TCRdb's own reprocessing of the public reads used fastp at Q25 and MiXCR and kept productive beta chains. Every CDR3 protein is listed once, alongside the most common genes and DNA of its rows. The sample table holds nearly 700,000 distinct CDR3 sequences, of which around a third were seen once. Of the sample, 15% to 20% is held by the ten largest clones. The material sequenced was cultured PBMCs, taken from culture after CMV antigen stimulation. The origin of the receptors is a human donor in good health (CMV status not recorded). Some clones in this sample may be carry-over from other donors' samples.

The rearrangement uses TRBV2 and TRBJ2-1; TRBD2 matches at 10 bases. The CDR3 has 15 residues. V trimming: 8 bases; J trimming: 4 bases; junction bases outside the gene matches: 8. CDR1 SNHLY and CDR2 FYNNEI come from the germline V gene. The CDR3 protein is CASPAGLAVYNEQFF. The CDR3 nucleotides read TGTGCCAGCCCTGCAGGACTAGCGGTTTACAATGAGCAGTTCTTC.

This clonotype was seen at least ten times. The rearrangement uses TRBV7-2 and TRBJ2-1; the D call may be TRBD1 or TRBD2 (5 bases each). Looked up from germline, CDR1 is SGHTA and CDR2 is FQGNSA. V was shortened by 1 base and J by 7 bases, with 8 bases between the two germline ends. The CDR3 consists of 13 residues. The CDR3 DNA reads as TGTGCCAGCAGCTTAGTAGAGGGGAATGAGCAGTTCTTC. This sequence encodes CASSLVEGNEQFF.

The V and J genes are TRBV12-3 or TRBV12-4 and TRBJ2-5, with a possible D match to TRBD1 (5 bases). This CDR3 spans 14 amino acids. Trimming removed 4 bases from V and 1 base from J, with 10 bases in between. For the CDR3, the DNA is TGTGCCAGCAGTTCGACAGACGTCCAAGAGACCCAGTACTTC. Translating it yields CASSSTDVQETQYF.

This clonotype was observed a handful of times. The chain has TRBV5-1 and TRBJ2-3; possibly TRBD2 for D (5 bases). V was shortened by 3 bases and J by 1 base, with 18 bases between the two germline ends. The CDR3 has 17 amino acids. CDR1 is SGHRS, CDR2 YFSETQ, per germline. CDR3 amino acids: CASSSPEGFRGTDTQYF. DNA for the CDR3: TGCGCCAGCAGCTCCCCCGAGGGATTTAGAGGCACAGATACGCAGTATTTT.

The J gene is TRBJ1-1, the V gene TRBV12-3 or TRBV12-4; 7 positions match TRBD1. The CDR3 is 15 residues long. J gave up 4 bases and V 5 bases, and 10 bases lay outside the gene matches. The CDR3 sequence is CASSTHRGAGTEAFF. CDR3 nucleotide sequence: TGTGCCAGCAGTACTCACAGGGGAGCGGGCACTGAAGCTTTCTTT.

This rearrangement joins TRBV24-1 to TRBJ1-5; a weak D match, TRBD1 (6 bases). The CDR3 is made up of 20 amino acids. The germline V and J ends were trimmed by 4 bases and 0 bases, with 24 bases remaining between them. Germline V lookup: CDR1 KGHDR, CDR2 SFDVKD. CDR3 coding DNA: TGTGCCACCAGTGACCTCGTCCCGGGACAACGACGCCATAGCAATCAGCCCCAGCATTTT. It codes for CATSDLVPGQRRHSNQPQHF.

This sequence joins TRBV4-3 and TRBJ2-3; 9 nucleotides line up with TRBD2. This CDR3 region has 16 residues. Germline V gene lookup returns CDR1 LGHNA and CDR2 YSLEER. The V segment lost 3 bases and the J segment 4 bases; nucleotides outside the gene matches: 8. In DNA form, the CDR3 reads TGCGCCAGCAGCCAGGCGGGACTAGCTTACCCAGATACGCAGTATTTT. It specifies CASSQAGLAYPDTQYF.

For this clonotype: This may be a read error, as it is one base from a much larger clone. This chain connects TRBV11-2 to TRBJ1-1; 8 bases are shared with TRBD1. V was clipped by 5 bases and J by 10 bases; unmatched bases: 3. This CDR3 spans 11 amino acids. Looked up from germline, CDR1 is SGHAT and CDR2 is FQNNGV. This CDR3 is CASSQTGVAFF. Written as DNA, the CDR3 is TGTGCCAGCAGCCAGACAGGGGTAGCTTTCTTT.

This clonotype was counted only a few times. In DNA, the CDR3 is TGTGCCAGCAGTTACAGGGGCGGGGGGAACAATGAGCAGTTCTTC. It yields the protein CASSYRGGGNNEQFF. This rearrangement joins TRBV6-5 to TRBJ2-1; 8 positions match TRBD2. The ends lost 2 bases at V and 5 bases at J; junction bases unmatched: 5. The CDR3 is made up of 15 amino acids. Germline V lookup: CDR1 MNHEY, CDR2 SVGAGI.

This chain joins TRBV14 and TRBJ2-2; D not resolved. Germline loops: CDR1 SGHDN, CDR2 FVKESK. Between the trimmed V and J ends, which lost 0 bases and 5 bases, there was a span of 4 bases. The CDR3 covers 13 residues. As DNA, the CDR3 is TGTGCCAGCAGCCAAGATTTTACCGGGGAGCTGTTTTTT. Protein: CASSQDFTGELFF. Full variable domain (rest looked up from reference TRBV14 and TRBJ2-2): EAGVTQFPSHSVIEKGQTVTLRCDPISGHDNLYWYRRVMGKEIKFLLHFVKESKQDESGMPNNRFLAERTGGTYSTLKVQPAELEDSGVYFCASSQDFTGELFFGEGSRLTVL.

This sequence joins TRBV7-8 and TRBJ2-7, with 10 positions matching TRBD2. Germline trimming cut 5 bases from V and 9 bases from J; bases unmatched to any gene: 16. From germline, CDR1 is SGHVS and CDR2 FQNEAQ. The CDR3 consists of 16 residues. The CDR3 is CASSPRELAGAPGQYF. The DNA for the CDR3 is TGTGCCAGCAGCCCTAGAGAGCTAGCGGGGGCCCCGGGGCAGTACTTC.

The J gene is TRBJ2-5, the V gene TRBV6-5; 12 bases align to TRBD2. With 4 bases clipped from V and 5 bases from J, the junction kept 5 bases outside the gene matches. CDR3 length equals 15 residues. The germline V gene encodes CDR1 MNHEY and CDR2 SVGAGI. The CDR3 DNA reads TGTGCCAGCAGTTTGACTAGCGGGGGTACTGAGACCCAGTACTTC. Translation: CASSLTSGGTETQYF.

The chain couples TRBV27 to TRBJ2-6, with 8 nucleotides matching TRBD1. The CDR3 is 16 amino acids. Per the germline V gene, CDR1 is MNHEY and CDR2 is SMNVEV (reference sequence). The V and J ends lost 7 bases and 2 bases, in that order; junction bases with no gene match: 7. The CDR3, as DNA: TGTGCCAGCACGGTGCAGGGGGCGGCTGGGGCCAACGTCCTGACTTTC. Its translation: CASTVQGAAGANVLTF.

This clonotype was seen a few times. The V call is TRBV7-2, the J call TRBJ1-1; D is uncertain. The CDR3 length is 14 residues. CDR1 is SGHTA, CDR2 FQGNSA, per germline. Trimming stripped 0 bases from V and 10 bases from J, with 15 bases between. DNA for the CDR3: TGTGCCAGCAGCTTAGCGCTGGTGGGTACCGGAGCTTTCTTT. Translated: CASSLALVGTGAFF.

A few counts support this clonotype. This chain links TRBV7-8 with TRBJ1-2, with D unclear. The CDR3 length is 14 residues. The V gene's germline CDR1 is SGHVS and CDR2 FQNEAQ. V dropped 1 base and J dropped 4 bases, with 10 bases sitting between them. The DNA of the CDR3 is TGTGCCAGCAGCTTAGGAGGGAGGACCTATGGCTACACCTTC. Its protein product is CASSLGGRTYGYTF. Filled out from reference TRBV7-8 and TRBJ1-2, the complete variable domain reads GAGVSQSPRYKVAKRGQDVALRCDPISGHVSLFWYQQALGQGPEFLTYFQNEAQLDKSGLPSDRFFAERPEGSVSTLKIQRTQQEDSAVYLCASSLGGRTYGYTFGSGTRLTVV.

In this sample, this clonotype turned up once. The V gene is TRBV20-1, the J gene TRBJ2-3; D might be TRBD1 or TRBD2, each matching 6 bases. Trimming stripped 5 bases from V and 3 bases from J, with 18 bases between. Germline V gene data show CDR1 as DFQATT and CDR2 as SNEGSKA (reference sequence). The CDR3 has 15 amino acids. CDR3 sequence: CSAPQGGRRTDTQYF. The CDR3 nucleotides are TGCAGTGCTCCCCAAGGGGGGAGAAGAACAGATACGCAGTATTTT.

This clonotype was seen many times. V gene TRBV7-8 combines with J gene TRBJ1-2, with TRBD1 matching 9 bases. This CDR3 region has 13 residues. Germline assignment: CDR1 SGHVS and CDR2 FQNEAQ. Losses at the gene ends were 2 bases for V and 12 bases for J; bases not matched to a gene: 7. CDR3 DNA sequence: TGTGCCAGCAGCTTAAGGACCGGGACAGGGCACACCTTC. As protein: CASSLRTGTGHTF.

The gene calls are TRBV14 and TRBJ2-1, with TRBD2 identical over 10 bases. The V and J ends lost 4 bases and 10 bases, in that order; junction bases with no gene match: 16. The germline V gene has CDR1 SGHDN and CDR2 FVKESK. This CDR3 comprises 17 residues. CDR3 amino acids: CASSPLISGGLRSEQFF. CDR3 bases: TGTGCCAGCAGCCCTCTTATTAGCGGGGGGCTCCGATCGGAGCAGTTCTTC.

This chain links TRBV2 with TRBJ2-7; TRBD1 matches 7 bases. V shed 7 bases, J shed 3 bases, and the junction held 3 bases outside the gene matches. There are 12 residues in the CDR3. The germline V gene has CDR1 SNHLY and CDR2 FYNNEI. Here the CDR3 reads CASKDRSYEQYF. DNA of the CDR3: TGTGCCAGCAAGGACAGGAGCTACGAGCAGTACTTC.

In this sample, this clonotype turned up a few times. The V and J genes are TRBV14 and TRBJ2-1; either TRBD1 or TRBD2 may supply D (5 bases each). V was clipped by 3 bases and J by 3 bases, with 12 bases between them. CDR3 length equals 15 residues. Germline values: CDR1 SGHDN, CDR2 FVKESK. CDR3 sequence (DNA): TGTGCCAGCAGCCAGAGGGGAGTTAGCTACAATGAGCAGTTCTTC. Protein: CASSQRGVSYNEQFF.

This clonotype was seen ten or more times. This chain joins TRBV7-2 and TRBJ2-7; tentative D call: TRBD2 (5 bases). Germline assignment: CDR1 SGHTA and CDR2 FQGNSA. V shed 2 bases and J shed 7 bases, with 18 bases lying between them. CDR3 length: 15 amino acids. CDR3 sequence: CASSLNAGELGEQYF. CDR3 coding DNA: TGTGCCAGCAGCTTAAATGCCGGGGAATTAGGAGAGCAGTACTTC.

This clonotype was counted many times. V and J are TRBV11-1 and TRBJ2-5; unclear D gene. This CDR3 is built from 13 residues. Trimming cost V 3 bases and J 0 bases, with 5 bases left between them. CDR1 is SGHAT, CDR2 FQDESV, per germline (reference sequence). CDR3 sequence reads: CASSLGNQETQYF. As DNA, the CDR3 is TGTGCCAGCAGCTTGGGGAACCAAGAGACCCAGTACTTC.

This chain joins TRBV7-8 and TRBJ2-2; possible D gene TRBD1, 6 bases. V was shortened by 5 bases and J by 6 bases, with 16 bases between the two germline ends. CDR1 and CDR2 from the germline V gene are SGHVS and FQNEAQ. CDR3 length equals 15 residues. CDR3 DNA sequence: TGTGCCAGCAGCCCCTCGGCGACAGGTGCCGGGGAGCTGTTTTTT. This codes for CASSPSATGAGELFF.

This clonotype was recorded a few times. The V call is TRBV7-8, the J call TRBJ2-7; TRBD1 agrees at 7 bases. The trim removed 0 bases at V and 4 bases at J, leaving 3 bases unmatched. The germline CDR1 and CDR2 sequences are SGHVS and FQNEAQ. This CDR3 has 14 amino acids. The CDR3 coding sequence is TGTGCCAGCAGCTTAGCGCACAGGGGTTACGAGCAGTACTTC. Translating gives CASSLAHRGYEQYF.

This clonotype has only a few counts. The rearrangement joins TRBV10-3 to TRBJ2-7; 9 nucleotides match TRBD1. The CDR3 sequence is 13 residues long. Losses at the gene ends were 11 bases for V and 6 bases for J; bases not matched to a gene: 11. The germline gives CDR1 ENHRY, CDR2 SYGVKD. CDR3: CAGSGGQGSEQYF. The CDR3 DNA reads TGTGCCGGATCAGGGGGACAGGGCAGCGAGCAGTACTTC.

This chain uses TRBV30 with TRBJ1-1; D might be TRBD1 (6 bases). The CDR3 totals 17 residues. Per germline, CDR1 GTSNPN and CDR2 SVGIG (reference sequence). V dropped 1 base and J dropped 0 bases, with 18 bases sitting between them. The CDR3 here is CAWSGGAGTLMNTEAFF. The DNA for the CDR3 is TGTGCCTGGAGTGGGGGGGCCGGGACACTCATGAACACTGAAGCTTTCTTT.

This clonotype was seen a handful of times. The chain uses TRBV19 and TRBJ2-1, with 7 positions matching TRBD2. The CDR3 extends over 15 amino acids. Per germline, CDR1 LNHDA and CDR2 SQIVND (reference sequence). V shed 6 bases, J shed 7 bases, and the junction held 12 bases outside the gene matches. The DNA for the CDR3 is TGTGCCAGTAGCCTTAGTGGCGGGGGACGGAATGAGCAGTTCTTC. Its translation: CASSLSGGGRNEQFF.

This clonotype was detected many times. The chain's CDR3 is CASSLAGYEETQYF. Here the CDR3 DNA reads TGTGCCAGCAGCCTGGCGGGGTACGAAGAGACCCAGTACTTC. J is TRBJ2-5 and V is TRBV7-2; D is possibly TRBD2 (6 bases). Germline CDR1 and CDR2: SGHTA and FQGNSA. The CDR3 is 14 amino acids. The ends were cut back, 5 bases at V and 3 bases at J, with 13 bases in the middle. Combining the CDR3 with reference TRBV7-2 and TRBJ2-5 gives the whole variable domain GAGVSQSPSNKVTEKGKDVELRCDPISGHTALYWYRQSLGQGLEFLIYFQGNSAPDKSGLPSDRFSAERTGGSVSTLTIQRTQQEDSAVYLCASSLAGYEETQYFGPGTRLLVL.

This clonotype was seen a few times. V usage is TRBV7-2 and J usage is TRBJ2-5; TRBD2 matches 10 bases. This CDR3 has 17 amino acids. Germline trimming cut 4 bases from V and 1 base from J; bases unmatched to any gene: 9. From germline, CDR1 is SGHTA and CDR2 FQGNSA. The CDR3: CASSSLGLAEPQETQYF. The CDR3 DNA is TGTGCCAGCAGCTCACTCGGACTAGCGGAACCCCAAGAGACCCAGTACTTC.

In this sample, this clonotype turned up a few times. This chain connects TRBV20-1 to TRBJ2-1, with D unresolved. This CDR3 contains 13 residues. V was pared by 2 bases and J by 2 bases, with 7 bases between. Germline loops: CDR1 DFQATT, CDR2 SNEGSKA (reference sequence). This chain's CDR3 is CSARLRAYNEQFF. The CDR3 DNA follows: TGCAGTGCTAGATTAAGGGCCTACAATGAGCAGTTCTTC.